A single T cell receptor beta chain is shown here with its context. No antigen is known for it. This CDR3 comprises 13 residues. Trimming left V 1 base short and J 10 bases short, with 8 bases between. The germline gives CDR1 SGHTA, CDR2 FQGTGA. The data originate from a study of T cell responses to AZD1222 COVID-19 vaccine. Some clones are missing from TCRdb's copy, which holds only in-frame ones; the method was immunoSEQ multiplex PCR. The table lists some 150,000 clones, more than 70% of them singletons. Broader study findings: At study baseline, merely five or six AZD1222 recipients were seropositive. Scientists sampled the repertoires only once the peak T cell response had passed. There were mostly white British donors and more females than males, and clonal diversity was possibly underestimated. Spike-specific TCR breadth and depth were elevated following two AZD1222 doses.

The receptor was isolated from an adult in good health. Sequences were derived from peripheral blood, sampled on day 0 of AZD1222 vaccination. This sequence joins TRBV7-3 and TRBJ1-6; D call uncertain. In nucleotides, the CDR3 is TGTGCCAGCAGCTTAAGTCTCGGGTCACCCCTCCACTTT. It is translated as CASSLSLGSPLHF.